This T cell receptor beta chain stems from a study of T cell repertoires in cytomegalovirus infection. Study context: Used in the study were CMV epitopes, some recently identified and HLA-C-restricted, others well-studied and HLA-B-restricted. In public TCR beta signatures, there were indications of both CMV infection and matching HLA type.

TCRdb itself ran the reads through MiXCR, one entry per CDR3 protein. The sample lists fewer than 1,000,000 distinct CDR3 sequences, around 32% seen once, with over 12% in the top ten. In regard to this clonotype: Antigen specificity is unknown.

The sequenced sample was cultured CD8+ T cells from PBMCs, obtained from culture after CMV antigen stimulation. This receptor was identified in a human donor in good health (CMV status not recorded). Some clones in this sample may be carry-over from other donors' samples.

The CDR3 region is CASSPWTLLNYGYTF. The CDR3 DNA sequence: TGTGCCAGCAGCCCATGGACACTCCTTAACTATGGCTACACCTTC. The J gene is TRBJ1-2, the V gene TRBV5-8; D is possibly TRBD1 (5 bases). Trimming stripped 4 bases from V and 1 base from J, with 14 bases between. Germline CDR1 is SGHTS and CDR2 is YDEGEE. This CDR3 is 15 amino acids long. The entire variable domain, with the rest obtained from reference TRBV5-8 and TRBJ1-2, is as follows: EAGVTQSPTHLIKTRGQQATLRCSPISGHTSVYWYQQALGLGLQFLLWYDEGEERNRGNFPPRFSGRQFPNYSSELNVNALELEDSALYLCASSPWTLLNYGYTFGSGTRLTVV.